Shown below are 13 T cell receptor beta chains from a single sample sequenced in a study of blood T cell repertoires in COVID-19. Clones were read by immunoSEQ multiplex PCR, and TCRdb kept only the in-frame ones, dropping some. The sample has 100,000 or so clones, 75% to 85% seen once. Material for sequencing was peripheral blood. These receptors all stem from an older woman with acute or convalescent COVID-19.

This clone was observed a single time. The chain joins TRBV4-1 to TRBJ1-2; D ambiguous. V was clipped by 2 bases and J by 4 bases, with 11 bases between them. The CDR3 has 14 residues. Per germline, CDR1 MGHRA and CDR2 YSYEKL. The CDR3 DNA reads as TGCGCCAGCAGCCAAACCAGGCGAACCTATGGCTACACCTTC. This translates into CASSQTRRTYGYTF.

This chain uses TRBV28 with TRBJ2-1, with 15 bases matching TRBD2. After removal of 8 bases from V and 6 bases from J, the junction contained 2 bases not matched to a gene. This CDR3 has 14 amino acids. Germline CDR1 and CDR2: MDHEN and SYDVKM. The CDR3 sequence is CASWTSGGGNEQFF. Written as DNA, the CDR3 is TGTGCCAGCTGGACTAGCGGGGGGGGCAATGAGCAGTTCTTC. Together with reference TRBV28 and TRBJ2-1, the CDR3 gives the full variable domain: DVKVTQSSRYLVKRTGEKVFLECVQDMDHENMFWYRQDPGLGLRLIYFSYDVKMKEKGDIPEGYSVSREKKERFSLILESASTNQTSMYLCASWTSGGGNEQFFGPGTRLTVL.

The J gene is TRBJ1-2, the V gene TRBV30, with a possible D match to TRBD1 (5 bases). Per germline, CDR1 GTSNPN and CDR2 SVGIG (reference sequence). The germline V and J ends were trimmed by 4 bases and 2 bases, with 14 bases remaining between them. CDR3 size: 14 residues. CDR3 nucleotides: TGTGCCTGGATGCGGGAGGGGTTGAACTATGGCTACACCTTC. Protein product: CAWMREGLNYGYTF.

J is TRBJ2-7 and V is TRBV29-1; D possibly corresponds to TRBD2 (6 bases). The germline V and J ends were trimmed by 6 bases and 2 bases, with 29 bases remaining between them. Germline V CDR1 and CDR2: SQVTM, ANQGSEA. The CDR3 has 18 residues. The CDR3 coding sequence is TGCAGCGTCGGCAGAGGGGACTGGGAGACCAAAGACCCCTACGAGCAGTACTTC. This codes for CSVGRGDWETKDPYEQYF.

The chain carries TRBV6-6 and TRBJ1-5, with D unclear. Germline V gene sequence: CDR1 MNHNY, CDR2 SVGAGI (reference sequence). The CDR3 extends over 16 amino acids. The V end lost 4 bases, the J end lost 10 bases, and 23 bases lay between the germline ends. DNA for the CDR3: TGTGCCAGCAGTTCTAATCCTGACGGCCTGGGCGACCCCCAGCATTTT. Amino acid sequence: CASSSNPDGLGDPQHF.

This sequence joins TRBV2 and TRBJ1-2; D ambiguous. The V end was cut by 2 bases, the J end by 3 bases, with 7 bases between. CDR1 and CDR2 from the germline V gene are SNHLY and FYNNEI. The CDR3 has 13 residues. Written as DNA, the CDR3 is TGTGCCAGCAGTGAAAGTCAGGACTATGGCTACACCTTC. It is translated as CASSESQDYGYTF.

The rearrangement uses TRBV11-2 and TRBJ2-7; D uncertain. Germline values: CDR1 SGHAT, CDR2 FQNNGV. This CDR3 has 10 amino acids. Trimming shortened V by 4 bases and J by 7 bases, and 5 bases separated the two germline ends. CDR3 nucleotide sequence: TGTGCCAGCAGCTCCGCGGAGCAGTACTTC. As protein: CASSSAEQYF.

The V and J genes are TRBV5-1 and TRBJ2-7; 16 nucleotides agree with TRBD2. Germline assignment: CDR1 SGHRS and CDR2 YFSETQ. Losses at the gene ends were 2 bases for V and 6 bases for J; bases not matched to a gene: 14. The CDR3 runs to 19 residues. CDR3 DNA: TGCGCCAGCAGCTTAGCCGGGACTAGCGGGAGGGCTGGTCGGGGCGAGCAGTACTTC. It yields the protein CASSLAGTSGRAGRGEQYF.

This clone was seen more than once but under ten times. The chain uses TRBV10-2 and TRBJ2-3; no definite D call. V lost 2 bases, J lost 2 bases, and 2 bases lay in between. The CDR3 has 12 amino acids. Germline loops: CDR1 WSHSY, CDR2 SAAADI. The CDR3 DNA sequence: TGCGCCAGCAGTGAGCTCACAGATACGCAGTATTTT. It translates to CASSELTDTQYF.

The rearrangement links TRBV28 to TRBJ2-3; 7 nucleotides match TRBD1. This CDR3 is 16 amino acids long. The germline V gene has CDR1 MDHEN and CDR2 SYDVKM. V dropped 6 bases and J dropped 0; count of bases not matched to a gene: 9. CDR3 residues: CASRKQGKVSTDTQYF. CDR3 coding DNA: TGTGCCAGCAGGAAACAGGGGAAGGTTAGCACAGATACGCAGTATTTT.

The chain recombines TRBV16 with TRBJ2-5; D unresolved. Germline values: CDR1 KGHSY, CDR2 FQNENV. Trimming pared 0 bases from V and 3 bases from J, leaving 5 bases between. The CDR3 consists of 13 residues. The CDR3 spells CASSQSAEETQYF. For the CDR3, the DNA is TGTGCCAGCAGCCAATCGGCGGAAGAGACCCAGTACTTC.

The chain joins TRBV2 to TRBJ1-6; a possible D gene is TRBD1 (5 bases). The CDR3 length is 14 residues. Germline V gene sequence: CDR1 SNHLY, CDR2 FYNNEI. V shed 7 bases and J shed 7 bases, with 14 bases lying between them. The CDR3 DNA sequence: TGTGCCAGCATAAGTGACAGCGTAAATTCACCCCTCCACTTT. Translated, it gives CASISDSVNSPLHF.

This chain links TRBV27 with TRBJ1-1, with D unclear. The CDR3 sequence is 14 residues long. Germline lookup yields CDR1 MNHEY and CDR2 SMNVEV (reference sequence). Trimming removed 6 bases from V and 1 base from J, with 12 bases in between. CDR3 in DNA: TGTGCCAGCAGCCTCCTAGGTGAGAACACTGAAGCTTTCTTT. Amino acids: CASSLLGENTEAFF.